This TCR beta chain was recovered during a study of blood T cell repertoires in COVID-19. Study details: Sites in the United States, Italy and Spain provided acute and convalescent COVID-19 samples. The cDNA or gDNA used as material had been derived from T cells, B-cell-depleted T cells, or PBMCs.

This CDR3 contains 13 residues. CDR1 SGHTA and CDR2 FQGNSA come from the germline V gene. After removal of 4 bases from V and 4 bases from J, the junction contained 2 bases not matched to a gene. As processed by the authors: It was from reference gene primer amplification that nucleated cell counts were estimated. Assay: immunoSEQ multiplex PCR; the TCRdb copy retains only in-frame clones and omits some. V and J calls and clone size come straight from that table; D and trimming were deduced from the DNA. The sample yields 65,000 to 100,000 clones, nearly 90% seen once. This clone was found a few times.

This TCR derives from a man aged 45-60 years with acute or convalescent COVID-19. This chain connects TRBV7-2 to TRBJ1-1; 8 bases line up with TRBD1. Sequencing was performed on peripheral blood. The CDR3, as DNA: TGTGCCAGCAGCTCGGACAGGGCCACTGAAGCTTTCTTT. It is translated as CASSSDRATEAFF.